This record concerns one T cell receptor (beta chain) sequence. Its antigen is currently unknown. An end of the junction does not agree with germline; a read error may underlie this. Using its own MiXCR run on the reads, TCRdb lists one record per CDR3 protein. Of some 20,000 distinct CDR3 sequences listed, about 20% are singletons. The sample is drawn from a study of lung T cells in sarcoidosis with Löfgren's syndrome. The study, taken as a whole, reports: TRAV12-1 and TRBV2 were reportedly most expanded in Löfgren's patients.

Germline lookup yields CDR1 GTSNPN and CDR2 SVGIG (reference sequence). This CDR3 has 14 residues. The TCR comes from a human donor with sarcoidosis (Löfgren's syndrome or another form), or a control subject (not recorded which). The V gene is TRBV30, the J gene TRBJ2-3; TRBD1 matches at 11 bases. Sequencing input: CD4+ T cells from PBMCs. The CDR3 sequence: CAWSRDRGVDTHYF. DNA of the CDR3: TGTGCCTGGAGTCGGGACAGGGGGGTAGATACGCATTATTTT. The full variable domain, in which reference TRBV30 and TRBJ2-3 provide the parts outside the CDR3, is SQTIHQWPATLVQPVGSPLSLECTVEGTSNPNLYWYRQAAGRGLQLLFYSVGIGQISSEVPQNLSASRPQDRQFILSSKKLLLSDSGFYLCAWSRDRGVDTHYFGPGTRLTVL.